Each of the 17 T cell receptor beta chains below was sequenced from the same sample in a study of OX40 agonist ivuxolimab in advanced cancers. Libraries were prepared by immunoSEQ multiplex PCR; TCRdb keeps only in-frame clonotypes and omits some of them. The sample contains tens of thousands of clones, roughly nine tenths of which appear only once. The specimen was CD4+ or CD8+ T cells sorted from blood, collected in a trial of the OX40 agonist ivuxolimab. All receptors come from an adult with an advanced solid tumor such as melanoma, head and neck, liver or kidney cancer.

The genes are TRBV10-3 and TRBJ1-2; a weak D match, TRBD1 (5 bases). Germline loops: CDR1 ENHRY, CDR2 SYGVKD. Trimming removed 10 bases at V and 1 base at J, with 16 bases between. There are 14 residues in the CDR3. The CDR3 nucleotides read TGTGCCAGTACTTGGCAGGGCCATAACTATGGCTACACCTTC. Amino acid sequence: CASTWQGHNYGYTF.

This chain links TRBV19 with TRBJ1-2, with 8 bases lining up with TRBD1. Per the germline V gene, CDR1 is LNHDA and CDR2 is SQIVND (reference sequence). Unmatched junction bases numbered 11, after V lost 9 bases and J lost 8 bases. This CDR3 comprises 13 residues. The CDR3 DNA follows: TGTGCCAGCCAAACCTCGGCAGGGGGCGGCTACACCTTC. Translating gives CASQTSAGGGYTF. The variable domain in full, with the rest retrieved from reference TRBV19 and TRBJ1-2, is DGGITQSPKYLFRKEGQNVTLSCEQNLNHDAMYWYRQDPGQGLRLIYYSQIVNDFQKGDIAEGYSVSREKKESFPLTVTSAQKNPTAFYLCASQTSAGGGYTFGSGTRLTVV.

V usage is TRBV30 and J usage is TRBJ2-5, with 8 bases that match TRBD1. The better agreement between TRBJ2-7 and the DNA end casts doubt on the J call. This CDR3 spans 18 amino acids. Looked up from germline, CDR1 is GTSNPN and CDR2 is SVGIG (reference sequence). The CDR3 here is CAWSTGTGAVLKGYEQYF. For the CDR3, the DNA is TGTGCCTGGAGTACCGGGACAGGAGCCGTCTTAAAAGGGTACGAGCAGTACTTC.

The rearrangement uses TRBV20-1 and TRBJ1-2; D is unclear. Trimming removed 7 bases from V and 6 bases from J, with 12 bases in between. The length of the CDR3 is 11 residues. Germline V CDR1 and CDR2: DFQATT, SNEGSKA (reference sequence). The CDR3 bases are TGCAGTGTTGGACGCGTCCATGGCTACACCTTC. Amino acid sequence: CSVGRVHGYTF.

The chain links TRBV7-9 to TRBJ1-1; D perhaps matches TRBD1 (5 bases). V was clipped by 2 bases and J by 5 bases, with 15 bases between them. The CDR3 totals 15 residues. Germline V gene lookup returns CDR1 SEHNR and CDR2 FQNEAQ (reference sequence). The CDR3 here is CASSLNEGTGTEAFF. DNA of the CDR3: TGTGCCAGCAGCTTAAACGAGGGGACGGGTACTGAAGCTTTCTTT.

This chain connects TRBV5-1 to TRBJ2-5; 9 nucleotides align to TRBD1. V lost 0 bases and J lost 4; bases outside the gene matches: 1. In germline, CDR1 is SGHRS, CDR2 YFSETQ. There are 14 residues in the CDR3. DNA for the CDR3: TGCGCCAGCAGCTTGGGACAGGGGGGAGAGACCCAGTACTTC. It translates to CASSLGQGGETQYF.

The genes are TRBV28 and TRBJ2-1; D assignment may be TRBD1 or TRBD2 (5 bases each). From germline, CDR1 is MDHEN and CDR2 SYDVKM. This CDR3 is 16 amino acids long. The V gene lost 10 bases and the J gene lost 0 bases, with 19 bases spanning the gap. Here the CDR3 DNA reads TGTGCCACCATCAGTGGGGGTTTTCGCTCCTACAATGAGCAGTTCTTC. It encodes CATISGGFRSYNEQFF.

The CDR3 nucleotides read TGTGCCAGTAGTCCCCAGGACAGGGAAGCCTACGAGCAGTACTTC. This codes for CASSPQDREAYEQYF. The J gene is TRBJ2-7, the V gene TRBV19; 8 nucleotides agree with TRBD1. Germline V gene sequence: CDR1 LNHDA, CDR2 SQIVND (reference sequence). CDR3 length: 15 amino acids. With V trimmed by 5 bases and J by 2 bases, 8 bases remained unmatched.

The chain combines TRBV7-9 with TRBJ2-1, with 9 bases fitting TRBD2. With V trimmed by 5 bases and J by 6 bases, 5 bases remained unmatched. The CDR3 has 14 amino acids. Germline V gene data show CDR1 as SEHNR and CDR2 as FQNEAQ (reference sequence). In DNA form, the CDR3 reads TGTGCCAGCAGCCGGGGACTAGCAGCCAATGAGCAGTTCTTC. The encoded protein is CASSRGLAANEQFF.

The chain combines TRBV5-1 with TRBJ1-4; D remains unclear. The length of the CDR3 is 13 residues. Deletions cut 7 bases from V and 2 bases from J, with 9 bases between. The germline CDR1 and CDR2 sequences are SGHRS and YFSETQ. This CDR3 is CASRSVTNEKLFF. The CDR3 DNA reads as TGCGCCAGCCGCTCTGTGACTAATGAAAAACTGTTTTTT.

This chain connects TRBV7-9 to TRBJ2-1; D may be TRBD2 (6 bases). The germline V and J ends were trimmed by 4 bases and 8 bases, with 9 bases remaining between them. This CDR3 spans 12 amino acids. Germline V gene lookup returns CDR1 SEHNR and CDR2 FQNEAQ (reference sequence). DNA of the CDR3: TGTGCCAGCAGCTGGGGGGAGGATGAGCAGTTCTTC. Amino acid sequence: CASSWGEDEQFF.

This clone appeared once. The CDR3 region has the DNA TGTGCCAGCTTGGGGCTGGTTGGAAACACCATATATTTT. The encoded protein is CASLGLVGNTIYF. V and J are TRBV6-6 and TRBJ1-3; possibly TRBD1 for D (5 bases). V was cut by 8 bases and J by 3 bases, with 11 bases left in between. Germline values: CDR1 MNHNY, CDR2 SVGAGI (reference sequence). The length of the CDR3 is 13 residues.

The rearrangement links TRBV7-2 to TRBJ1-4; perhaps TRBD1 as D (6 bases). The CDR3 has 15 residues. V gave up 1 base and J gave up 8 bases, with 14 bases separating them. The germline V gene has CDR1 SGHTA and CDR2 FQGNSA. The CDR3 region has the DNA TGTGCCAGCAGCTTAGATATGGGGGCTAGGGAAAAACTGTTTTTT. Protein sequence: CASSLDMGAREKLFF.

The genes are TRBV6-1 and TRBJ1-3; no definite D call. The V gene lost 0 bases and the J gene lost 4 bases, with 13 bases spanning the gap. The CDR3 covers 16 residues. The germline gives CDR1 MNHNS, CDR2 SASEGT. The chain's CDR3 is CASSEAGPSGGNTIYF. CDR3 coding DNA: TGTGCCAGCAGTGAAGCTGGACCATCGGGGGGAAACACCATATATTTT.

CDR3 region: CASSLSGPSTDTQYF. The DNA for the CDR3 is TGCGCCAGCAGCTTATCGGGACCGAGCACAGATACGCAGTATTTT. This sequence joins TRBV5-1 and TRBJ2-3, with D perhaps given as TRBD1 or TRBD2 (5 bases each). The CDR3 has 15 residues. The V end lost 2 bases, the J end lost 0 bases, and 10 bases lay between the germline ends. Germline V lookup: CDR1 SGHRS, CDR2 YFSETQ.

The chain uses TRBV4-1 and TRBJ2-7; 10 positions agree with TRBD2. This CDR3 region has 16 residues. Germline V CDR1 and CDR2: MGHRA, YSYEKL. The V gene end was trimmed by 4 bases and the J gene end by 3 bases; junction bases not matched to a gene: 9. CDR3 DNA sequence: TGCGCCAGCAGCCTCGGGACTAGCGCGAGATACTACGAGCAGTACTTC. It specifies CASSLGTSARYYEQYF.

The table lists this clone with a count of one. The chain recombines TRBV7-2 with TRBJ2-7, with D possibly TRBD1 on 6 matching bases. V lost 3 bases and J 5 bases, leaving 17 bases between the germline ends. The CDR3 is made up of 15 amino acids. Germline loops: CDR1 SGHTA, CDR2 FQGNSA. The CDR3 DNA sequence: TGTGCCAGCAGCTTTGTACAGGGCGTAAGAAACGAGCAGTACTTC. Protein product: CASSFVQGVRNEQYF.